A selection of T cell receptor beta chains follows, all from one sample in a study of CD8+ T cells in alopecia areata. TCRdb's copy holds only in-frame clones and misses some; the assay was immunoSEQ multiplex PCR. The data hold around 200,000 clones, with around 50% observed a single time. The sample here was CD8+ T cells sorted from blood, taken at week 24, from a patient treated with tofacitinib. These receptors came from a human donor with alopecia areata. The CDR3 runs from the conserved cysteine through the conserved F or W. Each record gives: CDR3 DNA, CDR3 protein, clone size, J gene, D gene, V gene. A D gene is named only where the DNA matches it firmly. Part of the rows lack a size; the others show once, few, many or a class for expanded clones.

DNA: TGTGCCAGCAGTCGTTATTACAATGAGCAGTTCTTC
CDR3: CASSRYYNEQFF
size: once
J: TRBJ2-1
D: NA
V: TRBV13

DNA: TGCAGCGGTGGACTAGCAGCAGATACGCAGTATTTT
CDR3: CSGGLAADTQYF
size: few
J: TRBJ2-3
D: TRBD2
V: TRBV29-1

DNA: TGTGCCAGCAGCTACCTACCCAGGGAAGGTATGAACGAGCAGTACTTC
CDR3: CASSYLPREGMNEQYF
size: NA
J: TRBJ2-7
D: NA
V: TRBV6-5

DNA: TGTGCCAGCAGCTTATACGACAATGAGCAGTTCTTC
CDR3: CASSLYDNEQFF
size: NA
J: TRBJ2-1
D: NA
V: TRBV7-9

DNA: TGTGCCTGGAGTGTAGGGGACAGATCCTACGAGCAGTACTTC
CDR3: CAWSVGDRSYEQYF
size: few
J: TRBJ2-7
D: TRBD1
V: TRBV30

DNA: TGTGCCAGCAGCCCTAACTTAGACAGCAACACTGAAGCTTTCTTT
CDR3: CASSPNLDSNTEAFF
size: NA
J: TRBJ1-1
D: NA
V: TRBV7-9

DNA: TGTGCCAGCAGCTCCCGTCGAGACTGGAACTCTGGGGCCAACGTCCTGACTTTC
CDR3: CASSSRRDWNSGANVLTF
size: NA
J: TRBJ2-6
D: NA
V: TRBV7-2

DNA: TGCGCCAGCAGCTACAGAAGCGCGAACACTGAAGCTTTCTTT
CDR3: CASSYRSANTEAFF
size: few
J: TRBJ1-1
D: NA
V: TRBV5-1

DNA: TGTGCCACCAGCAGGATCGGACAGGGCTACGAGCAGTACTTC
CDR3: CATSRIGQGYEQYF
size: NA
J: TRBJ2-7
D: TRBD1
V: TRBV15

DNA: TGCGCCAGCAGCCCAGGGACAGGAGCCTACGAGCAGTACTTC
CDR3: CASSPGTGAYEQYF
size: few
J: TRBJ2-7
D: TRBD1
V: TRBV5-1

DNA: TGTGCCATCAGTGCCGACCGTAGCAATCAGCCCCAGCATTTT
CDR3: CAISADRSNQPQHF
size: NA
J: TRBJ1-5
D: NA
V: TRBV10-3

DNA: TGTGCCAGCAGCTTTGGGGGGGTCCACGAGCAGTACTTC
CDR3: CASSFGGVHEQYF
size: NA
J: TRBJ2-7
D: TRBD2
V: TRBV7-9

DNA: TGTGCCAGCAGCCCCCGAGGGGGCGGAGGAAAACTGTTTTTT
CDR3: CASSPRGGGGKLFF
size: NA
J: TRBJ1-4
D: TRBD1
V: TRBV7-8

DNA: TGTGCCAGCAGTTACGGCGGCGAGCAGTACTTC
CDR3: CASSYGGEQYF
size: NA
J: TRBJ2-7
D: NA
V: TRBV6-5

DNA: TGTGCCAGCAGTCAGTGGGGCAACAGGGCAGCTGAAGCTTTCTTT
CDR3: CASSQWGNRAAEAFF
size: NA
J: TRBJ1-1
D: NA
V: TRBV21-1

DNA: TGTGCCAGCAGTACCGGGAACACTGAAGCTTTCTTT
CDR3: CASSTGNTEAFF
size: NA
J: TRBJ1-1
D: NA
V: TRBV25-1